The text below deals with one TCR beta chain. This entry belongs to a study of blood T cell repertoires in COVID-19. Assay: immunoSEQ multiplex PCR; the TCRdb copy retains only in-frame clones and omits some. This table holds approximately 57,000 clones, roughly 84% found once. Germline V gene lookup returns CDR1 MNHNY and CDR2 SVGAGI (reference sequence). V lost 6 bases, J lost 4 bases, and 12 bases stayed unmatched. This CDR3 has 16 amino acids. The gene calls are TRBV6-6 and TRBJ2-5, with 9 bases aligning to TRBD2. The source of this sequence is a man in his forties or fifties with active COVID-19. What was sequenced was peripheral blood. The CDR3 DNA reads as TGTGCCAGCAGCGATCCGGGACTAGCAGGGAGAGAGACCCAGTACTTC. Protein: CASSDPGLAGRETQYF.